This T cell receptor beta chain was obtained from a study of cytomegalovirus exposure and HLA in healthy donors. PCR involved 60 Vbeta and 13 Jbeta primers. Measured with immunoSEQ multiplex PCR; TCRdb has only the in-frame clones, and not every one. The sample holds more than 150,000 clones, roughly 79% seen once. The V gene's germline CDR1 is SGHVS and CDR2 FNYEAQ. J lost 4 bases, V lost 3 bases, and 6 bases had no gene match. CDR3 length: 14 amino acids. The chain combines TRBV7-6 with TRBJ2-7, with 7 bases identical to TRBD2. The sequence was collected from a man aged 35-49 years in good health and CMV-seronegative. Sequences were obtained from PBMCs. CDR3 sequence (DNA): TGTGCCAGCAGCTTGGGCGGGAGTTGGTACGAGCAGTACTTC. Protein product: CASSLGGSWYEQYF.